One sample yielded the 4 T cell receptor beta chains listed below, sequenced in a study of blood T cell repertoires in COVID-19. Data came from immunoSEQ multiplex PCR; TCRdb stores just in-frame clones and leaves some out. The repertoire holds more than 250,000 clones, with 87% as singletons. The sample taken for sequencing was PBMCs or T cells enriched from blood (not recorded which). The receptors originated from a middle-aged woman who had recovered from COVID-19.

The V gene is TRBV28, the J gene TRBJ2-7, with TRBD2 matching 11 bases. The CDR3 length is 17 residues. Germline CDR1 reads MDHEN; CDR2 reads SYDVKM. The trim removed 3 bases at V and 2 bases at J, leaving 9 bases unmatched. The CDR3 DNA sequence: TGTGCCAGCAGTTTCGGGCTAGCGGGAGGCCCCACCTACGAGCAGTACTTC. Encoded protein: CASSFGLAGGPTYEQYF.

This chain connects TRBV27 to TRBJ1-5; D is perhaps TRBD1 (6 bases). Germline V CDR1 and CDR2: MNHEY, SMNVEV (reference sequence). V was shortened by 3 bases and J by 5 bases, with 11 bases between the two germline ends. The CDR3 contains 14 residues. The CDR3 protein is CASSLTGRHQPQHF. CDR3 bases: TGTGCCAGCAGTTTGACAGGACGCCATCAGCCCCAGCATTTT.

V and J are TRBV7-2 and TRBJ2-6; the D gene is possibly TRBD1 (6 bases). V dropped 5 bases and J dropped 0 bases, with 11 bases sitting between them. This CDR3 is built from 16 residues. The V gene's germline CDR1 is SGHTA and CDR2 FQGNSA. The CDR3 DNA reads TGTGCCAGCAGCGCGACAGGACGCTCTGGGGCCAACGTCCTGACTTTC. Amino acid sequence: CASSATGRSGANVLTF.

The gene calls are TRBV3-1 (or the pseudogene TRBV3-2) and TRBJ1-2; 7 bases match TRBD1. CDR1 is LGHDT and CDR2 is YNNKEL in the germline V gene (reference sequence). The CDR3 has 13 amino acids. V trimming: 2 bases; J trimming: 4 bases; junction bases outside the gene matches: 1. CDR3 DNA sequence: TGTGCCAGCAGCCAAAGGGACAGCTATGGCTACACCTTC. Translated: CASSQRDSYGYTF.